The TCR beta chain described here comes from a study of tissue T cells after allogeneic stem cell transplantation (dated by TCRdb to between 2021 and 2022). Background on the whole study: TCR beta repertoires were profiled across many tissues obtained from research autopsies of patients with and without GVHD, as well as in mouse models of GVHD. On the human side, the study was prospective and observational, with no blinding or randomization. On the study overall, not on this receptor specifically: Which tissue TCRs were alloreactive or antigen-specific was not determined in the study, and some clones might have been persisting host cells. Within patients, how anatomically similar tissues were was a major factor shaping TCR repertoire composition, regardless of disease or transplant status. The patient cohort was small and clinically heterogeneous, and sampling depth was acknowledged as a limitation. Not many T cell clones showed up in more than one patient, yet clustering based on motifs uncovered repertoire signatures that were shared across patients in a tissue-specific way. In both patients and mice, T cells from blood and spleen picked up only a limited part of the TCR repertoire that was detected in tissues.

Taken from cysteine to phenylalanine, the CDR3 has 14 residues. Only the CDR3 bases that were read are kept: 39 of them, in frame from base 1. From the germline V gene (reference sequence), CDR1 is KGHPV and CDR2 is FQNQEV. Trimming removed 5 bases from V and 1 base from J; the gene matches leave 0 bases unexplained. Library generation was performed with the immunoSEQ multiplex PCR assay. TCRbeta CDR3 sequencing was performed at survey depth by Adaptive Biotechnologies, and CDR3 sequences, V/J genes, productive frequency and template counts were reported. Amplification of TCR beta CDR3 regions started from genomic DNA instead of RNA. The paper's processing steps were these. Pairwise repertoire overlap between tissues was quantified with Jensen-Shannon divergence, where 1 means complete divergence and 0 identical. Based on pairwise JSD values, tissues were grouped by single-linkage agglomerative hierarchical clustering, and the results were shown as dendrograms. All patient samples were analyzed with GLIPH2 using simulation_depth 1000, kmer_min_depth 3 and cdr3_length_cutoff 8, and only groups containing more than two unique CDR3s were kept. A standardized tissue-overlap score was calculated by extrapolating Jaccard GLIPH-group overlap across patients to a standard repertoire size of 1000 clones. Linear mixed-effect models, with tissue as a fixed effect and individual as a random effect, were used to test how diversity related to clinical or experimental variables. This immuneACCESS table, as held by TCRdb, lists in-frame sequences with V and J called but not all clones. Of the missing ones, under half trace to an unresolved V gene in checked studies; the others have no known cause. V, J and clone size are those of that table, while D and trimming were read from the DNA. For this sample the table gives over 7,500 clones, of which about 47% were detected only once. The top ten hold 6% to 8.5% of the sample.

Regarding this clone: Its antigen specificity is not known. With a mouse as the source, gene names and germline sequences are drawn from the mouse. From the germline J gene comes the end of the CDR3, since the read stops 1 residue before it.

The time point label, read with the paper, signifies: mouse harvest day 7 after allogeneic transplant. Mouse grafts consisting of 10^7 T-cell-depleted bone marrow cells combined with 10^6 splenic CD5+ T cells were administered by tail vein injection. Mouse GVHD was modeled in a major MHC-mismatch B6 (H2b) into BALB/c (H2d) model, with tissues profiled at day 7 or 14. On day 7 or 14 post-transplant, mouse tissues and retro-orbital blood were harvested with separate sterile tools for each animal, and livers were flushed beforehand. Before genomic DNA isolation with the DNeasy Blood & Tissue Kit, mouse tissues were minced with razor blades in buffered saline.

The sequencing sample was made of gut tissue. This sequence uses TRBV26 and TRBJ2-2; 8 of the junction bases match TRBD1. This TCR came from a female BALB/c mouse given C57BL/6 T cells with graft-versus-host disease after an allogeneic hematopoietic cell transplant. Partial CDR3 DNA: TGTGCCAGCAGTGGGACAGGAAACACCGGGCAGCTCTAC. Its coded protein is CASSGTGNTGQLY. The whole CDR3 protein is CASSGTGNTGQLYF.